These T cell receptor beta chains were read from a single sample in a study of T cell responses to AZD1222 COVID-19 vaccine. The protocol was immunoSEQ multiplex PCR, while the TCRdb copy is restricted to in-frame clones and leaves out a portion. Of approximately 130,000 clones listed, about 93% are singletons. The specimen comprised peripheral blood, sampled on day 0 of AZD1222 vaccination. The receptors shown here come from an adult in good health. The CDR3 runs from the conserved cysteine through the conserved F or W. The order of the fields is J gene, V gene, CDR3 length, clone size, D gene, CDR3 DNA, CDR3 protein. The D gene is left open where the match is weak. Not all rows give a size; the values are once, few, many and, for expanded clones, a class.

>TRBJ1-5|TRBV30|13|NA|NA
TGTGCCTGGAGCGGAGGGGAGAATCAGCCCCAGCATTTT
CAWSGGENQPQHF
>TRBJ1-1|TRBV6-5|12|NA|NA
TGTGCCACGGGATCCCAACCCAATGAAGCTTTCTTT
CATGSQPNEAFF
>TRBJ2-1|TRBV12-3/TRBV12-4|12|NA|NA
TGTGCTAGTACACTCTCCTACAATGAGCAGTTCTTC
CASTLSYNEQFF
>TRBJ2-3|TRBV29-1|13|once|TRBD2
TGCAGCCTTAGCGGGGCCCTCACAGATACGCAGTATTTT
CSLSGALTDTQYF
>TRBJ2-4|TRBV27|17|NA|TRBD1
TGTGCCAGCAGTCCCTGGGACAGGGCTCTCCCCAAAAACATTCAGTACTTC
CASSPWDRALPKNIQYF
>TRBJ2-4|TRBV5-1|14|NA|NA
TGCGCCAGCAGCTGGGGGACAACAGGAAACATTCAGTACTTC
CASSWGTTGNIQYF
>TRBJ1-1|TRBV6-5|14|NA|TRBD1
TGTGCCAGCAGCAGGGGGACAGGTTACACTGAAGCTTTCTTT
CASSRGTGYTEAFF
>TRBJ2-5|TRBV7-6|14|once|NA
TGTGCCAGCAGCCCAAAGGGGCACCAAGAGACCCAGTACTTC
CASSPKGHQETQYF
>TRBJ1-3|TRBV6-1|14|NA|TRBD1
TGTGCCAGCAGTGACAGGGGGCTGGGAAACACCATATATTTT
CASSDRGLGNTIYF
>TRBJ1-1|TRBV4-1|14|NA|NA
TGCGCCAGCAGCCAGACGGACAGGAACACTGAAGCTTTCTTT
CASSQTDRNTEAFF
>TRBJ2-2|TRBV7-2|17|NA|TRBD2
TGTGCCAGCAGCTTGGGGCTAGCGGGGGCGAACACCGGGGAGCTGTTTTTT
CASSLGLAGANTGELFF
>TRBJ2-2|TRBV10-3|16|once|NA
TGTGCCATCAGTGAGTCGGAGGTGGTAGGCACCGGGGAGCTGTTTTTT
CAISESEVVGTGELFF
>TRBJ1-5|TRBV5-1|17|NA|NA
TGCGCCAGCAGCCCCGGGACGGACCTCTATAGCAATCAGCCCCAGCATTTT
CASSPGTDLYSNQPQHF
>TRBJ1-2|TRBV6-5|13|NA|TRBD1
TGTGCCAGCAGGGTAGGACAGGGGGATGGCTACACCTTC
CASRVGQGDGYTF
>TRBJ2-1|TRBV9|14|NA|NA
TGTGCCAGCAGCGAAGGGACCGTGTGGGGTGAGCAGTTCTTC
CASSEGTVWGEQFF
>TRBJ1-1|TRBV5-6|15|NA|NA
TGTGCCAGCAGCTACCACCCGGGGACGAACACTGAAGCTTTCTTT
CASSYHPGTNTEAFF
>TRBJ2-7|TRBV5-1|13|NA|NA
TGCGCCAGCAGCTTTACAGGAAGGGGCGAGCAGTACTTC
CASSFTGRGEQYF
>TRBJ2-7|TRBV1|16|NA|NA
TGCACCAGCAGCCTCCTTAGAATGGGACAGAGCTACGAGCAGTACTTC
CTSSLLRMGQSYEQYF
>TRBJ2-5|TRBV3-1/TRBV3-2|11|NA|NA
TGTGCCAGCACCCAACGAGAGACCCAGTACTTC
CASTQRETQYF
>TRBJ1-5|TRBV15|15|NA|NA
TGTGCCACCAGCAGAGATAAGGGGCTTTATCAGCCCCAGCATTTT
CATSRDKGLYQPQHF
>TRBJ1-5|TRBV7-6|16|NA|NA
TGTGCCAGCAGCAGCTACCCGAGGGGTTACAATCAGCCCCAGCATTTT
CASSSYPRGYNQPQHF
>TRBJ1-5|TRBV2|12|few|TRBD1
TGTGCCACCAACAGGGGTACAGAGCCCCAGCATTTT
CATNRGTEPQHF
>TRBJ1-3|TRBV9|16|NA|NA
TGTGCCAGCAGCCCAACCTCGGGGGCAGGTGGAAACACCATATATTTT
CASSPTSGAGGNTIYF
>TRBJ1-1|TRBV3-1/TRBV3-2|14|NA|TRBD1
TGTGCCAGCAGCCGAGGGACAGGGGGCACTGAAGCTTTCTTT
CASSRGTGGTEAFF
>TRBJ1-2|TRBV13|13|NA|TRBD1
TGTGCCAGCACCGAAGGACAGGGAGGAGGCTACACCTTC
CASTEGQGGGYTF
>TRBJ2-5|TRBV7-8|16|NA|TRBD2
TGTGCCAGCAGCTTAATCCTAGCGGGGGACCAAGAGACCCAGTACTTC
CASSLILAGDQETQYF
>TRBJ1-2|TRBV29-1|11|NA|NA
TGCAGCGGGGGCGACTACGGTGGCTACACCTTC
CSGGDYGGYTF
>TRBJ1-6|TRBV5-5|14|NA|NA
TGTGCCAGCGAGCGGAGCTCCTATAATTCACCCCTCCACTTT
CASERSSYNSPLHF
>TRBJ1-4|TRBV11-1|14|NA|NA
TGTGCCAGCAGCTTAGGGGGGCGCGGTGAAAAACTGTTTTTT
CASSLGGRGEKLFF
>TRBJ1-5|TRBV19|15|NA|NA
TGTGCCAGTACACCTTTTTGGACAGGCAATCAGCCCCAGCATTTT
CASTPFWTGNQPQHF
>TRBJ2-3|TRBV19|15|NA|NA
TGTGCCAGTAGTATAGGACCGGGCCGGGCAGATACGCAGTATTTT
CASSIGPGRADTQYF
>TRBJ1-2|TRBV5-4|14|NA|NA
TGTGCCAGCAGCTTGGAGGCCCACTCGGATGGCTACACCTTC
CASSLEAHSDGYTF
>TRBJ2-7|TRBV5-4|15|few|TRBD2
TGTGCCAGCAGCTCCGGGACTAGCGGGGGATACGAGCAGTACTTC
CASSSGTSGGYEQYF
>TRBJ1-4|TRBV6-6|14|NA|TRBD1
TGTGCCAGCAGGATCAGGGGGGTTAATGAAAAACTGTTTTTT
CASRIRGVNEKLFF
>TRBJ1-6|TRBV5-1|14|NA|NA
TGCGCCAGCAGCTTTGGGACCTTTAATTCACCCCTCCACTTT
CASSFGTFNSPLHF
>TRBJ1-2|TRBV5-4|12|NA|TRBD1
TGTGCCAGCAGCAGACAGGGTGGTGGCTACACCTTC
CASSRQGGGYTF
>TRBJ1-2|TRBV7-2|14|NA|NA
TGTGCCAGCAGCCCGTCCCTGACGGGCTATGGCTACACCTTC
CASSPSLTGYGYTF
>TRBJ2-5|TRBV5-1|13|NA|TRBD1
TGCGCCAGCAGCTTGGGACAGGGAGAGACCCAGTACTTC
CASSLGQGETQYF
>TRBJ1-1|TRBV4-1|18|NA|TRBD1
TGCGCCAGCAGCCAAGGGGGTCTTCGGTGGGACAGAAACACTGAAGCTTTCTTT
CASSQGGLRWDRNTEAFF
>TRBJ2-3|TRBV13|15|few|NA
TGTGCCAGCAGCTATTCGGGGGGCGGCGGAGATACGCAGTATTTT
CASSYSGGGGDTQYF
>TRBJ1-2|TRBV10-3|16|NA|TRBD1
TGTGCCATCAGTGGGGGACAGGGGGCGCAGGAGGGTGGCTACACCTTC
CAISGGQGAQEGGYTF